These 27 T cell receptor beta chains were sequenced from one sample in a study of blood T cell repertoires in COVID-19. Assay: immunoSEQ multiplex PCR; the TCRdb copy retains only in-frame clones and omits some. Of 290,000 or so clones in the sample, around 90% were seen once. The sequenced material came from peripheral blood. These receptors were taken from a man aged 18 to 30 with active or convalescent COVID-19.

The rearrangement links TRBV5-6 to TRBJ2-7; D not resolved. Germline-derived CDR1 and CDR2 are SGHDT and YYEEEE. The CDR3 has 13 amino acids. Trimming cost V 4 bases and J 3 bases, with 11 bases left between them. The CDR3: CASSTSLSYEQYF. The CDR3, as DNA: TGTGCCAGCAGCACCTCCCTTAGCTACGAGCAGTACTTC.

This sequence joins TRBV28 and TRBJ1-1; D remains ambiguous. Germline assignment: CDR1 MDHEN and CDR2 SYDVKM. Trimming removed 7 bases from V and 5 bases from J, with 23 bases in between. The CDR3 totals 16 residues. The CDR3, as DNA: TGTGCCAGCAATCAATTCCAGGACTTACGCAGAACTGAAGCTTTCTTT. This sequence encodes CASNQFQDLRRTEAFF.

This clone was seen repeatedly, ten times or more. The rearrangement links TRBV29-1 to TRBJ2-6, with 9 bases that match TRBD1. The CDR3 runs 15 residues. The ends lost 3 bases at V and 0 bases at J; junction bases unmatched: 0. Germline assignment: CDR1 SQVTM and CDR2 ANQGSEA. The CDR3 spells CSVETGGSGANVLTF. The DNA of the CDR3 is TGCAGCGTTGAGACAGGGGGCTCTGGGGCCAACGTCCTGACTTTC.

This rearrangement joins TRBV7-3 to TRBJ2-2; no clear D. This CDR3 contains 13 residues. Germline V lookup: CDR1 SGHTA, CDR2 FQGTGA. Trimming cost V 2 bases and J 6 bases, with 7 bases left between them. The CDR3 DNA reads TGTGCCAGCAGCTTACTTTGGCCCGGGGAGCTGTTTTTT. This encodes CASSLLWPGELFF.

The CDR3, as DNA: TGTGCCAGCACCGTAACAGGTTTCAGCACTGAAGCTTTCTTT. The encoded protein is CASTVTGFSTEAFF. The chain couples TRBV6-5 to TRBJ1-1; tentative D call: TRBD1 (5 bases). The CDR3 is 14 amino acids. V was pared by 7 bases and J by 4 bases, with 16 bases between. CDR1 MNHEY and CDR2 SVGAGI come from the germline V gene.

This chain connects TRBV15 to TRBJ1-4, with D possibly TRBD1 on 5 matching bases. The CDR3 totals 16 residues. V was cut by 0 bases and J by 4 bases, with 12 bases left in between. The germline gives CDR1 LNHNV, CDR2 YYDKDF (reference sequence). In nucleotides, the CDR3 is TGTGCCACCAGCAGAGATTGGGGCGCCGGTAATGAAAAACTGTTTTTT. This translates into CATSRDWGAGNEKLFF.

V gene TRBV7-9 combines with J gene TRBJ1-5, with D perhaps matching TRBD1 (5 bases). The V gene lost 1 base and the J gene lost 0 bases, with 13 bases spanning the gap. Germline CDR1 SEHNR, CDR2 FQNEAQ (reference sequence). The CDR3 is made up of 17 amino acids. CDR3 DNA sequence: TGTGCCAGCAGCTTAGTGCGGGGCGAATATAGCAATCAGCCCCAGCATTTT. It translates to CASSLVRGEYSNQPQHF. The full variable domain, its missing parts supplied by reference TRBV7-9 and TRBJ1-5, is DTGVSQNPRHKITKRGQNVTFRCDPISEHNRLYWYRQTLGQGPEFLTYFQNEAQLEKSRLLSDRFSAERPKGSFSTLEIQRTEQGDSAMYLCASSLVRGEYSNQPQHFGDGTRLSIL.

The chain couples TRBV19 to TRBJ1-2; tentatively, D is TRBD1 (6 bases). The V end was cut by 0 bases, the J end by 3 bases, with 14 bases between. The CDR3 spans 16 residues. Germline V lookup: CDR1 LNHDA, CDR2 SQIVND (reference sequence). CDR3: CASSIDHRAIYYGYTF. The CDR3 DNA reads TGTGCCAGTAGTATAGACCACAGGGCCATCTACTATGGCTACACCTTC.

The chain combines TRBV9 with TRBJ1-3; weak D call: TRBD1 (6 bases). CDR1 and CDR2 from the germline V gene are SGDLS and YYNGEE. The CDR3 covers 14 residues. The germline V and J ends were trimmed by 0 bases and 4 bases, with 8 bases remaining between them. The CDR3 is CASSVDGQGNTIYF. The CDR3 DNA follows: TGTGCCAGCAGCGTAGACGGACAGGGAAACACCATATATTTT.

The chain is built from TRBV4-3 and TRBJ2-7, with 9 positions matching TRBD1. This CDR3 comprises 15 residues. Germline-derived CDR1 and CDR2 are LGHNA and YSLEER. The ends lost 1 base at V and 3 bases at J; junction bases unmatched: 4. The chain's CDR3 is CASSQGDRDNYEQYF. The CDR3 DNA is TGCGCCAGCAGCCAAGGGGACAGGGATAACTACGAGCAGTACTTC.

The genes are TRBV20-1 and TRBJ1-2, with D unresolved. The germline V gene encodes CDR1 DFQATT and CDR2 SNEGSKA (reference sequence). Trimming left V 3 bases short and J 4 bases short, with 18 bases between. CDR3 length equals 15 residues. This chain's CDR3 is CSASSGRQGLYGYTF. The DNA for the CDR3 is TGCAGTGCTAGTTCGGGCAGACAAGGACTCTATGGCTACACCTTC.

This clone has just a few counts. The same CDR3 can be traced to other DNA sequences in this sample. J is TRBJ1-1 and V is TRBV18, with D possibly matching TRBD1 (5 bases). The CDR3 is 13 amino acids. The V gene lost 2 bases and the J gene lost 3 bases, with 7 bases spanning the gap. Germline CDR1 reads KGHSH; CDR2 reads LQKENI. This CDR3 reads CASSPGGDTEAFF. The CDR3 DNA sequence: TGTGCCAGCTCACCAGGAGGGGACACTGAAGCTTTCTTT.

The rearrangement joins TRBV5-5 to TRBJ1-3; D gene ambiguous. The germline V gene has CDR1 SGHKS and CDR2 YYEKEE (reference sequence). This CDR3 spans 13 amino acids. V gave up 4 bases and J gave up 9 bases, with 14 bases separating them. The CDR3 spells CASSLGSPFTIYF. In nucleotides, the CDR3 is TGTGCCAGCAGCCTAGGATCACCCTTCACCATATATTTT.

This clone was detected once. At the DNA level, this CDR3 is encoded by other sequences in the same sample as well. This rearrangement joins TRBV11-2 to TRBJ2-7, with 7 bases that match TRBD2. The CDR3 sequence is 13 residues long. Germline CDR1 and CDR2: SGHAT and FQNNGV. V shed 1 base, J shed 4 bases, and the junction held 1 base outside the gene matches. For the CDR3, the DNA is TGTGCCAGCAGCTTAGGGGGGGGATACGAGCAGTACTTC. Its protein is CASSLGGGYEQYF.

This clone came up once. V gene TRBV4-3 combines with J gene TRBJ2-7, with D possibly matching TRBD1 (5 bases). Looked up from germline, CDR1 is LGHNA and CDR2 is YSLEER. The ends were cut back, 4 bases at V and 0 bases at J, with 16 bases in the middle. The length of the CDR3 is 16 residues. The CDR3 DNA follows: TGCGCCAGCAGCCCCTCAGCAGGGCCAACCTCCTACGAGCAGTACTTC. This encodes CASSPSAGPTSYEQYF.

J is TRBJ2-5 and V is TRBV20-1, with TRBD2 identical over 8 bases. V lost 3 bases, J lost 9 bases, and 12 bases stayed unmatched. The CDR3 runs 14 residues. Looked up from germline, CDR1 is DFQATT and CDR2 is SNEGSKA (reference sequence). As DNA, the CDR3 is TGCAGTGCTAGTCTAACCGGGACGGGAGGGGCCCAGTACTTC. Translated, it gives CSASLTGTGGAQYF.

The chain recombines TRBV7-6 with TRBJ1-5; no firm D call. The CDR3 has 11 residues. Germline CDR1 reads SGHVS; CDR2 reads FNYEAQ. V shed 11 bases and J shed 4 bases, with 9 bases lying between them. Written as DNA, the CDR3 is TGTGCCGCCGGGGAGAATCAGCCCCAGCATTTT. This sequence encodes CAAGENQPQHF. Combining the CDR3 with reference TRBV7-6 and TRBJ1-5 gives the whole variable domain GAGVSQSPRYKVTKRGQDVALRCDPISGHVSLYWYRQALGQGPEFLTYFNYEAQQDKSGLPNDRFSAERPEGSISTLTIQRTEQRDSAMYRCAAGENQPQHFGDGTRLSIL.

The chain combines TRBV7-2 with TRBJ2-1, with 13 bases aligning to TRBD2. V was pared by 4 bases and J by 4 bases, with 4 bases of the junction left unmatched. The CDR3 covers 16 residues. Looked up from germline, CDR1 is SGHTA and CDR2 is FQGNSA. The CDR3 sequence: CASSYRLAGGYNEQFF. The CDR3, as DNA: TGTGCCAGCAGCTACCGACTAGCGGGAGGTTACAATGAGCAGTTCTTC.

The chain joins TRBV6-5 to TRBJ2-3, with 11 bases lining up with TRBD2. The CDR3 totals 15 residues. J was trimmed by 1 base and V by 6 bases; bases with no gene match: 3. CDR1 is MNHEY, CDR2 SVGAGI, per germline. CDR3 DNA sequence: TGTGCCAGCAGCTCGGGACTAGCGGGCACAGATACGCAGTATTTT. Translated: CASSSGLAGTDTQYF.

The genes are TRBV7-9 and TRBJ2-7; the D gene is possibly TRBD1 (6 bases). This CDR3 contains 15 residues. The germline V and J ends were trimmed by 5 bases and 2 bases, with 16 bases remaining between them. Germline CDR1 reads SEHNR; CDR2 reads FQNEAQ (reference sequence). CDR3 DNA sequence: TGTGCCAGCAGCCCTACAACAGGGTCCCCCTACGAGCAGTACTTC. As protein: CASSPTTGSPYEQYF. The full variable domain, with the rest looked up from reference TRBV7-9 and TRBJ2-7, is DTGVSQNPRHKITKRGQNVTFRCDPISEHNRLYWYRQTLGQGPEFLTYFQNEAQLEKSRLLSDRFSAERPKGSFSTLEIQRTEQGDSAMYLCASSPTTGSPYEQYFGPGTRLTVT.

This chain joins TRBV5-6 and TRBJ2-1; TRBD2 aligns across 10 bases. Germline values: CDR1 SGHDT, CDR2 YYEEEE. The CDR3 spans 14 residues. Trimming cost V 6 bases and J 7 bases; bases outside gene matches: 7. CDR3 DNA: TGTGCCAGCAACGTAGCGGGAGGAACAAATGAGCAGTTCTTC. This gives the protein CASNVAGGTNEQFF.

The chain recombines TRBV3-1 (or the pseudogene TRBV3-2) with TRBJ2-1; a possible D gene is TRBD1 (5 bases). The V gene lost 3 bases and the J gene lost 6 bases, with 9 bases spanning the gap. Germline CDR1 LGHDT, CDR2 YNNKEL (reference sequence). The CDR3 consists of 13 residues. The CDR3 sequence: CASSHNRINEQFF. The CDR3 region has the DNA TGTGCCAGCAGCCATAACAGGATCAATGAGCAGTTCTTC.

The V gene is TRBV16, the J gene TRBJ2-3; 8 bases fit TRBD1. CDR1 and CDR2 (germline): KGHSY, FQNENV. V dropped 2 bases and J dropped 3; count of bases not matched to a gene: 7. The length of the CDR3 is 16 residues. The CDR3 DNA reads as TGTGCCAGCAGCCAACAGGGGGCCAGAGGAACAGATACGCAGTATTTT. It yields the protein CASSQQGARGTDTQYF.

The genes are TRBV27 and TRBJ2-7; 8 positions match TRBD2. The CDR3 is made up of 19 amino acids. The germline gives CDR1 MNHEY, CDR2 SMNVEV (reference sequence). V was clipped by 3 bases and J by 3 bases; unmatched bases: 19. The CDR3, as DNA: TGTGCCAGCAGTTTTGGGCCCTCGGGAGCGGGAGTTTTTAGCTACGAGCAGTACTTC. It specifies CASSFGPSGAGVFSYEQYF.

This chain links TRBV27 with TRBJ1-1, with D possibly matching TRBD1 (6 bases). V was shortened by 5 bases and J by 4 bases, with 17 bases between the two germline ends. This CDR3 is 15 amino acids long. The germline CDR1 and CDR2 sequences are MNHEY and SMNVEV (reference sequence). CDR3 residues: CASSDRPGGATEAFF. CDR3 DNA: TGTGCCAGCAGTGATAGGCCGGGGGGCGCCACTGAAGCTTTCTTT.

In DNA, the CDR3 is TGTGCCAGCAGCCCCTGGGGGGGACAGGTCACCGGGGAGCTGTTTTTT. Translated: CASSPWGGQVTGELFF. J is TRBJ2-2 and V is TRBV7-2; possibly TRBD1 for D (8 bases). The CDR3 sequence is 16 residues long. Trimming removed 5 bases from V and 4 bases from J, with 17 bases in between. CDR1 and CDR2 (germline): SGHTA, FQGNSA.

The table lists this clone with a few counts. The V call is TRBV18, the J call TRBJ2-3; D is undetermined. This CDR3 is built from 12 residues. V gave up 6 bases and J gave up 8 bases, with 12 bases separating them. Germline CDR1 and CDR2: KGHSH and LQKENI. In DNA, the CDR3 is TGTGCCAGCTCTAATGATCCCGGTACGCAGTATTTT. Its translation: CASSNDPGTQYF.